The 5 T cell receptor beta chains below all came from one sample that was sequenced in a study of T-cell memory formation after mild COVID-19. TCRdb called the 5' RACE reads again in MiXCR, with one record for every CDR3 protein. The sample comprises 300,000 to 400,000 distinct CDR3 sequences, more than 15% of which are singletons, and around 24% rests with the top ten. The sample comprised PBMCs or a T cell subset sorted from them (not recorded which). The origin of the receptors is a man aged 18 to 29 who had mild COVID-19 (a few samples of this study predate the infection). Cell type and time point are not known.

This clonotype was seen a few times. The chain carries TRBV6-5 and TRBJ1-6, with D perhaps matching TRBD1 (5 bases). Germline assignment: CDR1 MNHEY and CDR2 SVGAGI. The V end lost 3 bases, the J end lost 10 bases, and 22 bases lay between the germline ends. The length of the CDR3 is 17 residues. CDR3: CASSYSFAGGTGSPLHF. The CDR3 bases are TGTGCCAGCAGTTATTCGTTCGCAGGAGGGACGGGATCACCCCTCCACTTT.

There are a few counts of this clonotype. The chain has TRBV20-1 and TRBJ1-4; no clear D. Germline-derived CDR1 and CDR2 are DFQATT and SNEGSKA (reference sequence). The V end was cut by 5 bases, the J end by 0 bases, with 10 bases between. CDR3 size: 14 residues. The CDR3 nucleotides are TGCAGTGCTGGAGGAGAGTCAACTAATGAAAAACTGTTTTTT. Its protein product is CSAGGESTNEKLFF.

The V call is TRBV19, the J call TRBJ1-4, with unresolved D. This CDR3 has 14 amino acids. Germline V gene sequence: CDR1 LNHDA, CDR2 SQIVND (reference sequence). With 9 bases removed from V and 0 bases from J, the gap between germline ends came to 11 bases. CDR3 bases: TGTGCCAGCAAGGACGCCGCAACTAATGAAAAACTGTTTTTT. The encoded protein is CASKDAATNEKLFF.

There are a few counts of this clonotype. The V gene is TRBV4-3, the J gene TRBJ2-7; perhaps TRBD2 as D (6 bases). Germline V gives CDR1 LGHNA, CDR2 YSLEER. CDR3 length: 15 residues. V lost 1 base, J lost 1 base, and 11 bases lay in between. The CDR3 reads CASSQAVGLSYEQYF. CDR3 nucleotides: TGCGCCAGCAGCCAAGCCGTGGGACTTTCCTACGAGCAGTACTTC.

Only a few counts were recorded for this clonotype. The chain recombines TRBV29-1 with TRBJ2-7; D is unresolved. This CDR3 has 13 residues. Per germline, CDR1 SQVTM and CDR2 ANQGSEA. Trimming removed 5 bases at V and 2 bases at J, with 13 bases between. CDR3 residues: CSVLYASTYEQYF. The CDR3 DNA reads TGCAGCGTTCTGTACGCTTCAACCTACGAGCAGTACTTC.